Below, 30 T cell receptor beta chains from the same sample are listed, as sequenced in a study of blood T cell repertoires in COVID-19. Assay used: immunoSEQ multiplex PCR; TCRdb lists only in-frame clones, some missing. The sample records roughly 240,000 clones, approximately 90% being singletons. Sequenced input: PBMCs or T cells enriched from blood (not recorded which). The receptors shown here come from a man in his fifties who had been exposed to COVID-19.

The V and J genes are TRBV18 and TRBJ1-4; TRBD1 might be the D (6 bases). CDR3 length: 16 residues. Trimming removed 0 bases from V and 3 bases from J, with 11 bases in between. Germline V gene sequence: CDR1 KGHSH, CDR2 LQKENI. The CDR3 sequence is CASSPPRGSPNEKLFF. DNA of the CDR3: TGTGCCAGCTCACCACCGAGGGGGAGCCCTAATGAAAAACTGTTTTTT.

The gene calls are TRBV7-3 and TRBJ2-1; D may be TRBD2 (6 bases). Germline V gene sequence: CDR1 SGHTA, CDR2 FQGTGA. CDR3 length: 15 amino acids. Trimming cost V 5 bases and J 0 bases, with 11 bases left between them. The CDR3 DNA follows: TGTGCCAGCAGCCGGGGGAGAAGCTCCTACAATGAGCAGTTCTTC. Protein product: CASSRGRSSYNEQFF.

The chain links TRBV7-2 to TRBJ1-1; 8 bases agree with TRBD1. The CDR3 has 14 residues. Germline V gives CDR1 SGHTA, CDR2 FQGNSA. The trim removed 4 bases at V and 1 base at J, leaving 2 bases unmatched. The CDR3 is CASSYTGGNTEAFF. In nucleotides, the CDR3 is TGTGCCAGCAGCTATACAGGGGGGAACACTGAAGCTTTCTTT.

The V and J genes are TRBV15 and TRBJ2-1, with a weak D call TRBD2 (5 bases). The CDR3 has 15 residues. CDR1 is LNHNV, CDR2 YYDKDF, per germline (reference sequence). The V end was cut by 1 base, the J end by 9 bases, with 16 bases between. CDR3 coding DNA: TGTGCCACCAGCAGAGGTCCCATTCTTGAGGGTGAGCAGTTCTTC. It codes for CATSRGPILEGEQFF. The full variable domain, completed using reference TRBV15 and TRBJ2-1, is DAMVIQNPRYQVTQFGKPVTLSCSQTLNHNVMYWYQQKSSQAPKLLFHYYDKDFNNEADTPDNFQSRRPNTSFCFLDIRSPGLGDTAMYLCATSRGPILEGEQFFGPGTRLTVL.

The sample holds one count of this clone. Other DNA variants within this sample encode the same CDR3. The rearrangement joins TRBV15 to TRBJ1-2; TRBD1 agrees at 8 bases. Germline V lookup: CDR1 LNHNV, CDR2 YYDKDF (reference sequence). The CDR3 runs to 14 residues. Germline trimming cut 3 bases from V and 1 base from J; bases unmatched to any gene: 1. The CDR3 DNA reads TGTGCCACCAGCAGGGGACAGGTTAACTATGGCTACACCTTC. It encodes CATSRGQVNYGYTF. Full variable domain (rest looked up from reference TRBV15 and TRBJ1-2): DAMVIQNPRYQVTQFGKPVTLSCSQTLNHNVMYWYQQKSSQAPKLLFHYYDKDFNNEADTPDNFQSRRPNTSFCFLDIRSPGLGDTAMYLCATSRGQVNYGYTFGSGTRLTVV.

V usage is TRBV10-1 and J usage is TRBJ2-6; 7 bases line up with TRBD1. Germline V gives CDR1 WNHNN, CDR2 SYGVQD (reference sequence). The CDR3 is 16 residues long. With 8 bases clipped from V and 4 bases from J, the junction kept 11 bases outside the gene matches. CDR3: CASFDRARIGANVLTF. CDR3 nucleotides: TGCGCCAGCTTCGACAGGGCCCGGATCGGGGCCAACGTCCTGACTTTC.

This clone has just a few counts. The CDR3 DNA is TGTGCCAGCAGCTCTTCGACGAGGCGCGCTGAAGCTTTCTTT. Its protein product is CASSSSTRRAEAFF. The rearrangement joins TRBV11-2 to TRBJ1-1; no definite D call. The CDR3 is 14 residues long. Trimming shortened V by 4 bases and J by 6 bases, and 15 bases separated the two germline ends. CDR1 is SGHAT and CDR2 is FQNNGV in the germline V gene.

This sequence joins TRBV28 and TRBJ1-5; tentative D call: TRBD1 (5 bases). The V gene's germline CDR1 is MDHEN and CDR2 SYDVKM. V lost 2 bases to trimming and J lost 6 bases, with 11 bases between them. The CDR3 is 14 amino acids. For the CDR3, the DNA is TGTGCCAGCAGTTTAATAGTAGGGGTTCAGCCCCAGCATTTT. Translated: CASSLIVGVQPQHF.

The V gene is TRBV7-2, the J gene TRBJ1-2; possibly TRBD1 for D (5 bases). This CDR3 region has 16 residues. V was pared by 1 base and J by 2 bases, with 14 bases between. CDR1 and CDR2 (germline): SGHTA, FQGNSA. The CDR3 spells CASSLVFGAGNYGYTF. As DNA, the CDR3 is TGTGCCAGCAGCTTAGTGTTCGGGGCGGGGAACTATGGCTACACCTTC.

The genes are TRBV7-3 and TRBJ2-1, with D unclear. V was pared by 0 bases and J by 0 bases, with 6 bases between. The CDR3 runs to 15 residues. The germline V gene encodes CDR1 SGHTA and CDR2 FQGTGA. The DNA for the CDR3 is TGTGCCAGCAGCTTAACCGGGTCCTCCTACAATGAGCAGTTCTTC. Protein product: CASSLTGSSYNEQFF.

V gene TRBV27 combines with J gene TRBJ2-4, with D perhaps TRBD1 (5 bases). Trimming left V 0 bases short and J 9 bases short, with 12 bases between. The CDR3 is 14 residues long. Germline V gives CDR1 MNHEY, CDR2 SMNVEV (reference sequence). The CDR3 is CASSLSAGLIIQYF. The CDR3 DNA reads TGTGCCAGCAGTTTATCTGCAGGGCTGATCATTCAGTACTTC.

The V and J genes are TRBV28 and TRBJ1-5, with a weak D call TRBD1 (5 bases). The V gene lost 4 bases and the J gene lost 2 bases, with 6 bases spanning the gap. Germline assignment: CDR1 MDHEN and CDR2 SYDVKM. The CDR3 consists of 13 residues. This CDR3 reads CASSSRGNQPQHF. The CDR3 DNA is TGTGCCAGCAGTTCCAGGGGCAATCAGCCCCAGCATTTT.

The CDR3 DNA sequence: TGCGCCAGCAGCTTGGCAGGGGGGTATAGCAATCAGCCCCAGCATTTT. Translating gives CASSLAGGYSNQPQHF. This chain links TRBV5-1 with TRBJ1-5; 7 bases line up with TRBD1. V trimming: 0 bases; J trimming: 0 bases; junction bases outside the gene matches: 3. CDR3 size: 16 residues. Germline CDR1 and CDR2: SGHRS and YFSETQ.

V is TRBV2 and J is TRBJ2-1; 7 nucleotides align to TRBD2. J gave up 0 bases and V 8 bases, and 7 bases lay outside the gene matches. Germline lookup yields CDR1 SNHLY and CDR2 FYNNEI. CDR3 length: 15 amino acids. CDR3 in amino acids: CASQLRGSSYNEQFF. CDR3 in DNA: TGTGCCAGCCAACTCCGCGGGAGCTCCTACAATGAGCAGTTCTTC.

The V gene is TRBV29-1, the J gene TRBJ2-1; maybe TRBD1 (6 bases). CDR1 and CDR2 from the germline V gene are SQVTM and ANQGSEA. V lost 1 base, J lost 4 bases, and 14 bases lay in between. This CDR3 contains 15 residues. CDR3 amino acids: CSVEVENRAYNEQFF. Here the CDR3 DNA reads TGCAGCGTTGAAGTAGAGAACAGGGCGTACAATGAGCAGTTCTTC.

This chain uses TRBV6-5 with TRBJ2-3; weak D call: TRBD2 (5 bases). With 5 bases removed from V and 0 bases from J, the gap between germline ends came to 12 bases. The CDR3 is 15 amino acids. Germline V gives CDR1 MNHEY, CDR2 SVGAGI. The CDR3 coding sequence is TGTGCCAGCAGTACACGAGGGCAGAGCACAGATACGCAGTATTTT. Its protein product is CASSTRGQSTDTQYF.

This clone was seen a single time. The chain links TRBV7-3 to TRBJ2-3; 8 bases are shared with TRBD2. V shed 5 bases and J 2 bases; nucleotides not matched to a gene: 12. The CDR3 is 17 amino acids. Germline CDR1 is SGHTA and CDR2 is FQGTGA. The CDR3 is CASSPYTRGASTDTQYF. The CDR3 DNA follows: TGTGCCAGCAGCCCCTACACGCGGGGGGCATCCACAGATACGCAGTATTTT.

CDR3 loop: CASSRTRTGATDTQYF. The CDR3 coding sequence is TGTGCCAGCAGCCGGACACGGACAGGAGCCACAGATACGCAGTATTTT. This chain connects TRBV7-9 to TRBJ2-3; 7 bases line up with TRBD1. Trimming took 5 bases from V and 2 from J; bases not matched to a gene: 10. CDR1 is SEHNR and CDR2 is FQNEAQ in the germline V gene (reference sequence). CDR3 length: 16 residues.

The chain is built from TRBV6-5 and TRBJ2-1, with D possibly matching TRBD2 (6 bases). Germline V lookup: CDR1 MNHEY, CDR2 SVGAGI. Trimming left V 5 bases short and J 3 bases short, with 14 bases between. The CDR3 has 15 residues. As DNA, the CDR3 is TGTGCCAGCAGTCCCTCTAGCGTCCACTACAATGAGCAGTTCTTC. As protein: CASSPSSVHYNEQFF.

The V and J genes are TRBV6-5 and TRBJ1-2; TRBD1 matches at 8 bases. Unmatched junction bases numbered 6, after V lost 6 bases and J lost 0 bases. The CDR3 runs 15 residues. From germline, CDR1 is MNHEY and CDR2 SVGAGI. The CDR3 DNA sequence: TGTGCCAGCAGACAAACAGGGGGAGCTAACTATGGCTACACCTTC. This encodes CASRQTGGANYGYTF.

The chain joins TRBV9 to TRBJ2-3, with a tentative D call TRBD2 (7 bases). The CDR3 runs 19 residues. Germline assignment: CDR1 SGDLS and CDR2 YYNGEE. Between the trimmed V and J ends, which lost 0 bases and 4 bases, there was a span of 24 bases. DNA for the CDR3: TGTGCCAGCAGCGTAGATGAGTGGGGGGGGCGTCACCCCCCAGATACGCAGTATTTT. Amino acid sequence: CASSVDEWGGRHPPDTQYF.

The chain has TRBV5-1 and TRBJ2-1; tentative D call: TRBD2 (6 bases). The CDR3 runs to 14 residues. V was trimmed by 0 bases and J by 10 bases, leaving 14 bases between them. CDR1 SGHRS and CDR2 YFSETQ come from the germline V gene. This CDR3 reads CASSLVGDSPEQFF. CDR3 nucleotides: TGCGCCAGCAGCTTGGTGGGGGACTCTCCCGAGCAGTTCTTC.

This chain connects TRBV5-1 to TRBJ1-1; 8 nucleotides match TRBD1. Looked up from germline, CDR1 is SGHRS and CDR2 is YFSETQ. The CDR3 totals 15 residues. The junction had 5 bases not matched to a gene; V was cut back by 4 bases and J by 0 bases. In nucleotides, the CDR3 is TGCGCCAGCAGCCCCGGACAGGGAGTGAACACTGAAGCTTTCTTT. Protein: CASSPGQGVNTEAFF.

This clone was counted once. The rearrangement uses TRBV7-9 and TRBJ1-4; TRBD1 matches at 7 bases. Per the germline V gene, CDR1 is SEHNR and CDR2 is FQNEAQ (reference sequence). After removal of 5 bases from V and 8 bases from J, the junction contained 8 bases not matched to a gene. The CDR3 totals 14 residues. CDR3 region: CASSRGTEGEKLFF. The CDR3 DNA reads as TGTGCCAGCAGCCGCGGGACAGAAGGAGAAAAACTGTTTTTT. Full variable domain (remainder filled in from reference TRBV7-9 and TRBJ1-4): DTGVSQNPRHKITKRGQNVTFRCDPISEHNRLYWYRQTLGQGPEFLTYFQNEAQLEKSRLLSDRFSAERPKGSFSTLEIQRTEQGDSAMYLCASSRGTEGEKLFFGSGTQLSVL.

The rearrangement links TRBV6-5 to TRBJ1-2; D is perhaps TRBD1 (5 bases). The CDR3 runs 15 residues. Germline V gives CDR1 MNHEY, CDR2 SVGAGI. The V end was cut by 6 bases, the J end by 6 bases, with 20 bases between. CDR3 loop: CASRLRDGGLHGYTF. DNA for the CDR3: TGTGCCAGCAGACTAAGGGACGGAGGACTACATGGCTACACCTTC.

The chain combines TRBV2 with TRBJ2-1; 10 bases match TRBD1. V lost 5 bases, J lost 7 bases, and 2 bases stayed unmatched. Germline V gene data show CDR1 as SNHLY and CDR2 as FYNNEI. CDR3 size: 13 residues. CDR3 in amino acids: CASSSDRGNEQFF. The CDR3 bases are TGTGCCAGCAGTTCGGACAGGGGGAATGAGCAGTTCTTC.

The gene calls are TRBV7-3 and TRBJ2-7; D perhaps matches TRBD1 (5 bases). This CDR3 is built from 14 residues. CDR1 and CDR2 from the germline V gene are SGHTA and FQGTGA. V lost 1 base and J 6 bases, leaving 13 bases between the germline ends. The CDR3 DNA follows: TGTGCCAGCAGCTTAATGGACACTTCACGCGAGCAGTACTTC. Translated: CASSLMDTSREQYF. The full variable domain, rest sourced from reference TRBV7-3 and TRBJ2-7, is GAGVSQTPSNKVTEKGKYVELRCDPISGHTALYWYRQSLGQGPEFLIYFQGTGAADDSGLPNDRFFAVRPEGSVSTLKIQRTERGDSAVYLCASSLMDTSREQYFGPGTRLTVT.

This sequence joins TRBV28 and TRBJ1-4; 8 nucleotides line up with TRBD1. The V and J ends lost 5 bases and 3 bases, in that order; junction bases with no gene match: 8. The CDR3 covers 16 residues. Germline lookup yields CDR1 MDHEN and CDR2 SYDVKM. The DNA of the CDR3 is TGTGCCAGCAGTAAGACAGGGGTAGTTGCTAATGAAAAACTGTTTTTT. This encodes CASSKTGVVANEKLFF.

The count of this clone is one. V and J are TRBV6-5 and TRBJ2-7; tentatively, D is TRBD1 (6 bases). Germline V gives CDR1 MNHEY, CDR2 SVGAGI. Between the trimmed V and J ends, which lost 6 bases and 3 bases, there was a span of 18 bases. The length of the CDR3 is 15 residues. The CDR3 sequence is CASRQGTQINYEQYF. The DNA of the CDR3 is TGTGCCAGCAGACAGGGAACACAAATAAACTACGAGCAGTACTTC.

This rearrangement joins TRBV9 to TRBJ2-1, with 7 nucleotides matching TRBD2. The germline V gene encodes CDR1 SGDLS and CDR2 YYNGEE. This CDR3 comprises 17 residues. J was trimmed by 8 bases and V by 3 bases; bases with no gene match: 17. The CDR3 is CASSAHLSGGSIYEQFF. CDR3 bases: TGTGCCAGCAGCGCCCACCTAAGCGGCGGGAGTATCTATGAGCAGTTCTTC. The entire variable domain, with the rest obtained from reference TRBV9 and TRBJ2-1, is as follows: DSGVTQTPKHLITATGQRVTLRCSPRSGDLSVYWYQQSLDQGLQFLIQYYNGEERAKGNILERFSAQQFPDLHSELNLSSLELGDSALYFCASSAHLSGGSIYEQFFGPGTRLTVL.